These 6 T cell receptor beta chains came from one sample sequenced in a study of T cells in Graves' hyperthyroidism and ophthalmopathy. Amplified regions were TCR beta CDR3 sequences from RNA transcripts. TCR CDR3 regions were first amplified by RT-PCR with HTBI primers. TCRdb called the multiplex PCR reads again in MiXCR, with one record for every CDR3 protein. The repertoire includes a few hundred thousand distinct CDR3 sequences, about 20% of them detected once, and less than 30% sits in the top ten. The sequencing input was blood. These receptor sequences come from a man aged 18 to 29 with Graves' hyperthyroidism.

This clonotype was seen at least ten times. This chain uses TRBV30 with TRBJ1-1; 8 bases align to TRBD1. Looked up from germline, CDR1 is GTSNPN and CDR2 is SVGIG (reference sequence). The CDR3 is 12 amino acids. V lost 6 bases and J lost 6; bases outside the gene matches: 6. The CDR3 is CACDRDRSEAFF. CDR3 nucleotide sequence: TGTGCCTGCGACCGGGACAGGTCTGAAGCTTTCTTT.

The CDR3 protein is CASSPGRVGPRPLGMNTEAFF. The CDR3 bases are TGTGCCAGCAGCCCTGGCAGGGTTGGCCCTCGTCCCCTGGGGATGAACACTGAAGCTTTCTTT. The chain carries TRBV14 and TRBJ1-1; TRBD1 might be the D (5 bases). Germline V gene lookup returns CDR1 SGHDN and CDR2 FVKESK. Deletions cut 4 bases from V and 0 bases from J, with 30 bases between. This CDR3 has 21 amino acids.

This clonotype was seen repeatedly, ten times or more. This chain joins TRBV6-1 and TRBJ1-1; D gene ambiguous. The germline gives CDR1 MNHNS, CDR2 SASEGT. The CDR3 contains 13 residues. Trimming took off 4 bases at V and 5 bases at J, with 11 bases between the two ends. DNA for the CDR3: TGTGCCAGCAGTGGAGGCGAAAGGACTGAAGCTTTCTTT. Translating gives CASSGGERTEAFF.

About this clonotype itself: One junction end does not reproduce the germline sequence, and a read error may be involved. This rearrangement joins TRBV6-1 to TRBJ2-5; the D gene is possibly TRBD2 (6 bases). This CDR3 has 14 residues. CDR1 and CDR2 from the germline V gene are MNHNS and SASEGT. The CDR3 coding sequence is TGTGCCAGCAGTGAGCTCATGACCCCGGGACTCCAGCACTTC. Encoded protein: CASSELMTPGLQHF.

To note about this clonotype: This may stem from a read error, because a much larger clone lies one nucleotide away. V and J are TRBV6-2 or TRBV6-3 and TRBJ2-7; tentative D call: TRBD2 (5 bases). The CDR3 consists of 13 residues. In germline, CDR1 is MNHEY, CDR2 SVGEGT. The CDR3 spells CACSPRVGAEQYF. In DNA form, the CDR3 reads TGTGCCTGCAGTCCGAGGGTAGGAGCCGAGCAGTACTTC.

The chain joins TRBV7-2 to TRBJ2-7; D is perhaps TRBD1 (5 bases). V lost 5 bases and J lost 2, with 13 bases in between. The CDR3 totals 14 residues. Germline lookup yields CDR1 SGHTA and CDR2 FQGNSA. The CDR3 region has the DNA TGTGCCAGCAGCATTGGACACGACACCTACGAGCAGTACTTC. It specifies CASSIGHDTYEQYF.